The 21 T cell receptor beta chains listed next were all sequenced from one sample in a study of STAT5B mutations in CD4+ large granular lymphocyte leukemia. Method: immunoSEQ multiplex PCR; TCRdb's copy keeps in-frame clones and lacks some. Of around 4,600 clones in the sample, about four fifths were seen once. What was sequenced was PBMCs. The receptors shown here come from a man in his 70s with CD4+ T-cell large granular lymphocyte leukemia.

This chain uses TRBV9 with TRBJ2-3, with D hard to call. V was shortened by 0 bases and J by 3 bases, with 8 bases between the two germline ends. The CDR3 runs to 14 residues. CDR1 is SGDLS and CDR2 is YYNGEE in the germline V gene. The CDR3 DNA sequence: TGTGCCAGCAGCGTAGCTCCCAGAACAGATACGCAGTATTTT. This codes for CASSVAPRTDTQYF.

The V call is TRBV15, the J call TRBJ2-1, with 10 bases matching TRBD2. This CDR3 has 19 amino acids. V shed 2 bases and J 9 bases; nucleotides not matched to a gene: 19. Germline assignment: CDR1 LNHNV and CDR2 YYDKDF (reference sequence). The CDR3 DNA sequence: TGTGCCACCAGCAGAAGTGGGTTTGGGAGCGGGAGGGCTTATGGTGAGCAGTTCTTC. It encodes CATSRSGFGSGRAYGEQFF.

V is TRBV5-1 and J is TRBJ2-1, with D possibly matching TRBD2 (7 bases). Looked up from germline, CDR1 is SGHRS and CDR2 is YFSETQ. The CDR3 length is 15 residues. The V end lost 3 bases, the J end lost 1 base, and 11 bases lay between the germline ends. Here the CDR3 reads CASSWGGRSYNEQFF. DNA for the CDR3: TGCGCCAGCAGCTGGGGGGGGCGGTCCTACAATGAGCAGTTCTTC.

The gene calls are TRBV2 and TRBJ1-1; perhaps TRBD1 as D (5 bases). V dropped 4 bases and J dropped 0 bases, with 6 bases sitting between them. Germline V CDR1 and CDR2: SNHLY, FYNNEI. CDR3 length: 13 amino acids. The CDR3, as DNA: TGTGCCAGCAGTGTGGACATGAACACTGAAGCTTTCTTT. Its translation: CASSVDMNTEAFF.

The chain recombines TRBV30 with TRBJ2-1, with TRBD2 matching over 8 bases. The V gene's germline CDR1 is GTSNPN and CDR2 SVGIG (reference sequence). CDR3 size: 15 residues. Trimming took 1 base from V and 7 from J; bases not matched to a gene: 9. The CDR3 DNA reads TGTGCCTGGAGTGGGTCCAGCGGGAGTGTAAATGAGCAGTTCTTC. As protein: CAWSGSSGSVNEQFF. The entire variable domain, with the rest obtained from reference TRBV30 and TRBJ2-1, is as follows: SQTIHQWPATLVQPVGSPLSLECTVEGTSNPNLYWYRQAAGRGLQLLFYSVGIGQISSEVPQNLSASRPQDRQFILSSKKLLLSDSGFYLCAWSGSSGSVNEQFFGPGTRLTVL.

The chain is built from TRBV4-1 and TRBJ1-3, with D maybe TRBD1 (6 bases). Per the germline V gene, CDR1 is MGHRA and CDR2 is YSYEKL. The germline V and J ends were trimmed by 2 bases and 0 bases, with 14 bases remaining between them. The CDR3 loop spans 17 amino acids. The CDR3 loop is CASSQTATRGSGNTIYF. The CDR3, as DNA: TGCGCCAGCAGCCAAACCGCAACCAGGGGCTCTGGAAACACCATATATTTT.

The rearrangement links TRBV7-6 to TRBJ1-4, with no clear D. With 5 bases removed from V and 6 bases from J, the gap between germline ends came to 16 bases. This CDR3 contains 15 residues. Germline CDR1 and CDR2: SGHVS and FNYEAQ. This CDR3 reads CASSANHGRDEKLFF. The CDR3 bases are TGTGCCAGCAGCGCGAATCACGGTCGGGATGAAAAACTGTTTTTT.

This chain joins TRBV19 and TRBJ2-1; 12 positions agree with TRBD2. J was trimmed by 1 base and V by 5 bases; bases with no gene match: 6. This CDR3 spans 17 amino acids. The germline CDR1 and CDR2 sequences are LNHDA and SQIVND (reference sequence). The CDR3 region has the DNA TGTGCCAGTAGTGGAAGGACTAGCGGGGTATCCTACAATGAGCAGTTCTTC. As protein: CASSGRTSGVSYNEQFF.

The J gene is TRBJ1-5, the V gene TRBV28, with TRBD1 as a possible D gene (5 bases). Germline V gives CDR1 MDHEN, CDR2 SYDVKM. This CDR3 comprises 14 residues. V gave up 5 bases and J gave up 3 bases, with 11 bases separating them. CDR3 protein: CASSPQQVNQPQHF. For the CDR3, the DNA is TGTGCCAGCAGTCCCCAACAGGTCAATCAGCCCCAGCATTTT.

The gene calls are TRBV7-2 and TRBJ1-1, with D uncertain. The V gene lost 0 bases and the J gene lost 0 bases, with 5 bases spanning the gap. The CDR3 is made up of 14 amino acids. CDR1 is SGHTA, CDR2 FQGNSA, per germline. DNA for the CDR3: TGTGCCAGCAGCTTAGCCCGCTTGAACACTGAAGCTTTCTTT. This encodes CASSLARLNTEAFF.

This CDR3 reads CASSPGTSGRRSTGELFF. The CDR3 DNA sequence: TGTGCCAGCAGCCCAGGGACTAGCGGGAGAAGGAGCACCGGGGAGCTGTTTTTT. V usage is TRBV5-4 and J usage is TRBJ2-2; 14 bases align to TRBD2. V was clipped by 4 bases and J by 4 bases; unmatched bases: 9. The CDR3 runs to 18 residues. The V gene's germline CDR1 is SGHNT and CDR2 YYREEE (reference sequence).

This clone has just one count. This chain connects TRBV2 to TRBJ1-3, with no clear D. The germline gives CDR1 SNHLY, CDR2 FYNNEI. CDR3 length: 16 residues. Trimming removed 7 bases at V and 4 bases at J, with 20 bases between. CDR3 loop: CASTLRSRAEGNTIYF. For the CDR3, the DNA is TGTGCCAGCACCCTCCGGTCGAGGGCGGAGGGAAACACCATATATTTT.

The V call is TRBV6-5, the J call TRBJ2-5; no clear D gene. There are 13 residues in the CDR3. CDR1 and CDR2 from the germline V gene are MNHEY and SVGAGI. V gave up 4 bases and J gave up 3 bases, with 9 bases separating them. CDR3 region: CASSSGREETQYF. The CDR3 nucleotides are TGTGCCAGCAGTTCCGGACGGGAAGAGACCCAGTACTTC.

CDR3 bases: TGTGCCAGCAGCCCTCAAGCGGGAGTCTGGGAGACCCAGTACTTC. This encodes CASSPQAGVWETQYF. V usage is TRBV7-9 and J usage is TRBJ2-5; 8 bases align to TRBD2. This CDR3 comprises 15 residues. Germline CDR1 reads SEHNR; CDR2 reads FQNEAQ (reference sequence). With V trimmed by 5 bases and J by 5 bases, 10 bases remained unmatched. Based on the CDR3 plus reference TRBV7-9 and TRBJ2-5, the full variable domain is DTGVSQNPRHKITKRGQNVTFRCDPISEHNRLYWYRQTLGQGPEFLTYFQNEAQLEKSRLLSDRFSAERPKGSFSTLEIQRTEQGDSAMYLCASSPQAGVWETQYFGPGTRLLVL.

V and J are TRBV19 and TRBJ1-2; D is ambiguous. This CDR3 region has 15 residues. Germline V gene data show CDR1 as LNHDA and CDR2 as SQIVND (reference sequence). Trimming removed 1 base from V and 4 bases from J, with 13 bases in between. For the CDR3, the DNA is TGTGCCAGTAGTATAGGCTTCTACAGACGCTATGGCTACACCTTC. The encoded protein is CASSIGFYRRYGYTF.

The rearrangement joins TRBV5-8 to TRBJ2-3; no firm D call. CDR1 is SGHTS and CDR2 is YDEGEE in the germline V gene. The CDR3 spans 14 residues. Trimming removed 4 bases from V and 2 bases from J, with 11 bases in between. DNA for the CDR3: TGTGCCAGCAGCCGCCGGGCCCCCACAGATACGCAGTATTTT. Residues: CASSRRAPTDTQYF.

The V and J genes are TRBV18 and TRBJ2-3; 10 bases are a match to TRBD2. Germline lookup yields CDR1 KGHSH and CDR2 LQKENI. The CDR3 covers 17 residues. V was clipped by 0 bases and J by 5 bases; unmatched bases: 8. CDR3 region: CASSPPASGRRGDTQYF. CDR3 DNA: TGTGCCAGCTCACCACCGGCTAGCGGGAGACGAGGAGATACGCAGTATTTT.

The V call is TRBV19, the J call TRBJ2-1; 9 nucleotides match TRBD2. This CDR3 has 12 residues. V dropped 7 bases and J dropped 8; count of bases not matched to a gene: 3. Germline V gives CDR1 LNHDA, CDR2 SQIVND (reference sequence). In nucleotides, the CDR3 is TGTGCCAGTAACCAGCGGGAGGATGAGCAGTTCTTC. This sequence encodes CASNQREDEQFF.

This chain links TRBV27 with TRBJ1-1; TRBD1 might be the D (6 bases). Germline loops: CDR1 MNHEY, CDR2 SMNVEV (reference sequence). This CDR3 comprises 16 residues. V gave up 5 bases and J gave up 2 bases, with 18 bases separating them. The CDR3 DNA sequence: TGTGCCAGCAGTGAGAGGGACACAGGGTACAACACTGAAGCTTTCTTT. Encoded protein: CASSERDTGYNTEAFF.

V is TRBV10-2 and J is TRBJ1-1, with D possibly matching TRBD1 (5 bases). The CDR3 loop spans 14 amino acids. The germline gives CDR1 WSHSY, CDR2 SAAADI. V shed 6 bases and J shed 2 bases, with 13 bases lying between them. In DNA, the CDR3 is TGCGCCAGCAGGGAGGGACCGAGTAACACTGAAGCTTTCTTT. Its protein product is CASREGPSNTEAFF.

The sample holds a few counts of this clone. The rearrangement uses TRBV19 and TRBJ1-5; D ambiguous. This CDR3 contains 14 residues. The germline gives CDR1 LNHDA, CDR2 SQIVND (reference sequence). The germline V and J ends were trimmed by 1 base and 0 bases, with 4 bases remaining between them. The chain's CDR3 is CASSIVGSNQPQHF. CDR3 DNA sequence: TGTGCCAGTAGTATAGTCGGTAGCAATCAGCCCCAGCATTTT. Full variable domain (remainder filled in from reference TRBV19 and TRBJ1-5): DGGITQSPKYLFRKEGQNVTLSCEQNLNHDAMYWYRQDPGQGLRLIYYSQIVNDFQKGDIAEGYSVSREKKESFPLTVTSAQKNPTAFYLCASSIVGSNQPQHFGDGTRLSIL.